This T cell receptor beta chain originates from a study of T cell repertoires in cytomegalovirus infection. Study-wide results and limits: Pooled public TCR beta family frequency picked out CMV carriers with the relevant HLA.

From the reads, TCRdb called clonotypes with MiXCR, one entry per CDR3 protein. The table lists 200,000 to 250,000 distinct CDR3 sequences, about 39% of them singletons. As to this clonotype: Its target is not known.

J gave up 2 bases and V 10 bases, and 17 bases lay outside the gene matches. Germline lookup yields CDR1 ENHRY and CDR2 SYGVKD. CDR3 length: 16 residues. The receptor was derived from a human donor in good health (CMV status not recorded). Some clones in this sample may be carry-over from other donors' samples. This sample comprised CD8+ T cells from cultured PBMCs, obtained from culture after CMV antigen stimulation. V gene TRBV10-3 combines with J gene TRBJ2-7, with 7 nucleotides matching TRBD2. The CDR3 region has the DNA TGTGCCACCCGAGAAGGGCGCGGGAGTAATCCCTACGAGCAGTACTTC. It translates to CATREGRGSNPYEQYF.